Listed here are 24 T cell receptor beta chains from one sample, sequenced in a study of T-cell reconstitution after alpha-beta-depleted transplantation in children. It was with unique molecular identifiers that the TCRbeta library was prepared. MiXCR was run by TCRdb on the PCR reads, yielding one entry per CDR3 protein. The sample lists 100,000 or so distinct CDR3 sequences, 20% to 25% occurring once. This material consisted of PBMCs, taken before TCRalphabeta/CD19-depleted stem cell transplant. All receptors derive from a boy between 2 and 10 years old with acute lymphoblastic leukemia, due to receive a stem cell transplant.

In this sample, this clonotype turned up a few times. The V and J genes are TRBV9 and TRBJ2-7, with TRBD2 matching 15 bases. This CDR3 has 16 residues. CDR1 SGDLS and CDR2 YYNGEE come from the germline V gene. With 3 bases clipped from V and 4 bases from J, the junction kept 5 bases outside the gene matches. In nucleotides, the CDR3 is TGTGCCAGCAGCGAGGGACTAGCGGGAGGTACTTACGAGCAGTACTTC. Its translation is CASSEGLAGGTYEQYF.

The chain recombines TRBV10-3 with TRBJ2-7, with D possibly TRBD1 on 5 matching bases. Germline V gene data show CDR1 as ENHRY and CDR2 as SYGVKD. The V gene lost 0 bases and the J gene lost 0 bases, with 18 bases spanning the gap. The CDR3 covers 18 residues. CDR3 DNA sequence: TGTGCCATCAGTGAGTCGACTCTTCAACAGACAGCCTCCTACGAGCAGTACTTC. It specifies CAISESTLQQTASYEQYF.

The chain recombines TRBV2 with TRBJ2-7, with D possibly called TRBD1 or TRBD2 (5 bases each). Germline CDR1 reads SNHLY; CDR2 reads FYNNEI. V was trimmed by 6 bases and J by 0 bases, leaving 15 bases between them. The CDR3 spans 15 residues. The CDR3 region has the DNA TGTGCCAGCAGAGAACCGGGACGCAGCTCCTACGAGCAGTACTTC. Encoded protein: CASREPGRSSYEQYF.

This clonotype was seen a few times. V usage is TRBV18 and J usage is TRBJ2-1; 11 bases are a match to TRBD1. Germline V gene sequence: CDR1 KGHSH, CDR2 LQKENI. Trimming at V came to 3 bases and at J to 8 bases, leaving 6 bases not matched to a gene. The CDR3 has 15 amino acids. CDR3 in amino acids: CASSPWTGGRDEQFF. The DNA for the CDR3 is TGTGCCAGCTCACCCTGGACAGGGGGCAGGGATGAGCAGTTCTTC.

The rearrangement links TRBV9 to TRBJ2-1; the D gene is possibly TRBD2 (7 bases). Per germline, CDR1 SGDLS and CDR2 YYNGEE. The CDR3 has 15 residues. V lost 3 bases, J lost 4 bases, and 14 bases lay in between. CDR3 coding DNA: TGTGCCAGCAGCGCTAGCGGAGGGGGTTACAATGAGCAGTTCTTC. Its translation: CASSASGGGYNEQFF.

This chain joins TRBV7-9 and TRBJ2-7; TRBD1 is a possible D gene (6 bases). Per germline, CDR1 SEHNR and CDR2 FQNEAQ (reference sequence). CDR3 length: 14 residues. V was cut by 4 bases and J by 4 bases, with 14 bases left in between. The CDR3 region is CASSWAGQTYEQYF. The CDR3 region has the DNA TGTGCCAGCAGCTGGGCTGGACAGACGTACGAGCAGTACTTC.

The chain carries TRBV12-3 or TRBV12-4 and TRBJ1-1; a possible D gene is TRBD1 (5 bases). Trimming took 6 bases from V and 10 from J, leaving 21 bases between them. This CDR3 is 14 amino acids long. CDR3 sequence reads: CASRPAGTKKVAFF. In nucleotides, the CDR3 is TGTGCCAGCAGGCCCGCCGGGACCAAGAAGGTAGCTTTCTTT.

This clonotype came up a few times. The chain's CDR3 is CAWSVKGPGYNEQFF. DNA for the CDR3: TGTGCCTGGAGTGTGAAGGGGCCGGGTTACAATGAGCAGTTCTTC. The chain couples TRBV30 to TRBJ2-1, with TRBD1 as a possible D gene (5 bases). V lost 0 bases and J 4 bases, leaving 13 bases between the germline ends. This CDR3 has 15 amino acids. Per the germline V gene, CDR1 is GTSNPN and CDR2 is SVGIG (reference sequence).

In its sample, this clonotype was seen many times. The rearrangement links TRBV29-1 to TRBJ2-1; the match to TRBD2 covers 8 bases. The CDR3 contains 15 residues. CDR1 and CDR2 from the germline V gene are SQVTM and ANQGSEA. J gave up 5 bases and V 4 bases, and 10 bases lay outside the gene matches. CDR3: CSVGSLAGVNNEQFF. In nucleotides, the CDR3 is TGCAGCGTTGGGTCCCTAGCGGGTGTTAACAATGAGCAGTTCTTC.

For the CDR3, the DNA is TGTGCCAGCAGTTATTCTGGCGGGAGGTCTAATGAGCAGTTCTTC. Amino acid sequence: CASSYSGGRSNEQFF. The chain joins TRBV6-2 or TRBV6-3 to TRBJ2-1; TRBD2 matches at 8 bases. V lost 3 bases and J lost 7; bases outside the gene matches: 8. The CDR3 sequence is 15 residues long. Germline CDR1 is MNHEY and CDR2 is SVGEGT.

The DNA for the CDR3 is TGTGCCAGCAGCCAAGAGGGGGGAGGGGGTGGGGAAAAACTGTTTTTT. This codes for CASSQEGGGGGEKLFF. The chain couples TRBV4-2 to TRBJ1-4; tentatively, D is TRBD1 (6 bases). The V end lost 0 bases, the J end lost 8 bases, and 16 bases lay between the germline ends. The germline gives CDR1 LGHNA, CDR2 YNFKEQ. The CDR3 is 16 amino acids.

This clonotype was counted between two and nine times. The chain couples TRBV5-1 to TRBJ2-1, with 7 bases that match TRBD2. This CDR3 spans 14 amino acids. V gave up 6 bases and J gave up 9 bases; unmatched junction bases: 12. Per the germline V gene, CDR1 is SGHRS and CDR2 is YFSETQ. The CDR3 sequence: CASTPSGGLGEQFF. The CDR3 DNA sequence: TGCGCCAGCACCCCTAGCGGAGGGCTTGGTGAGCAGTTCTTC. Variable domain in full (rest from reference TRBV5-1 and TRBJ2-1): KAGVTQTPRYLIKTRGQQVTLSCSPISGHRSVSWYQQTPGQGLQFLFEYFSETQRNKGNFPGRFSGRQFSNSRSEMNVSTLELGDSALYLCASTPSGGLGEQFFGPGTRLTVL.

This clonotype was seen ten or more times. The chain joins TRBV5-5 to TRBJ2-1; D remains ambiguous. Germline V lookup: CDR1 SGHKS, CDR2 YYEKEE (reference sequence). V lost 3 bases and J lost 7, with 17 bases in between. The CDR3 is 15 amino acids. The CDR3, as DNA: TGTGCCAGCAGCTATGGACCCTCTTGGGATAATGAGCAGTTCTTC. Its translation: CASSYGPSWDNEQFF.

This clonotype was seen more than once but under ten times. V and J are TRBV18 and TRBJ2-7; 11 positions match TRBD2. Unmatched junction bases numbered 13, after V lost 6 bases and J lost 3 bases. Germline values: CDR1 KGHSH, CDR2 LQKENI. This CDR3 is built from 17 residues. The CDR3 DNA reads TGTGCCAGCTCTCCAGGGACTAGCGGAGGGGGAAACTACGAGCAGTACTTC. As protein: CASSPGTSGGGNYEQYF.

The chain uses TRBV29-1 and TRBJ2-3; the match to TRBD2 covers 15 bases. There are 16 residues in the CDR3. After removal of 5 bases from V and 2 bases from J, the junction contained 5 bases not matched to a gene. Per the germline V gene, CDR1 is SQVTM and CDR2 is ANQGSEA. CDR3 residues: CSVSGLAGGPTDTQYF. CDR3 sequence (DNA): TGCAGCGTTTCCGGACTAGCGGGAGGGCCCACAGATACGCAGTATTTT.

This clonotype appeared many times. The J gene is TRBJ1-2, the V gene TRBV5-1; D gene ambiguous. V lost 6 bases and J 3 bases, leaving 21 bases between the germline ends. This CDR3 comprises 16 residues. Germline assignment: CDR1 SGHRS and CDR2 YFSETQ. Written as DNA, the CDR3 is TGCGCCAGCACCACGGGTTTCGGTCGCGGGGACTATGGCTACACCTTC. It is translated as CASTTGFGRGDYGYTF.

V is TRBV28 and J is TRBJ2-1; D remains unclear. The CDR3 covers 11 residues. The V end was cut by 2 bases, the J end by 11 bases, with 7 bases between. Germline assignment: CDR1 MDHEN and CDR2 SYDVKM. In DNA form, the CDR3 reads TGTGCCAGCAGTTTACGTGTGAAGCAGTTCTTC. It codes for CASSLRVKQFF.

The V and J genes are TRBV20-1 and TRBJ2-3; perhaps TRBD2 as D (6 bases). Between the trimmed V and J ends, which lost 8 bases and 0 bases, there was a span of 15 bases. Germline loops: CDR1 DFQATT, CDR2 SNEGSKA (reference sequence). This CDR3 contains 14 residues. CDR3 in amino acids: CSSEGFTSTDTQYF. The CDR3 coding sequence is TGCAGTTCGGAGGGGTTTACTAGCACAGATACGCAGTATTTT.

The V gene is TRBV9, the J gene TRBJ1-5; D possibly corresponds to TRBD1 (5 bases). This CDR3 region has 14 residues. V was shortened by 3 bases and J by 7 bases, with 14 bases between the two germline ends. The V gene's germline CDR1 is SGDLS and CDR2 YYNGEE. CDR3: CASSDSGRGQPQHF. CDR3 DNA: TGTGCCAGCAGCGATTCAGGGCGGGGACAGCCCCAGCATTTT.

This chain links TRBV28 with TRBJ1-1, with D tentatively TRBD1 (6 bases). V dropped 6 bases and J dropped 4 bases, with 24 bases sitting between them. This CDR3 spans 17 amino acids. CDR1 and CDR2 from the germline V gene are MDHEN and SYDVKM. The CDR3 reads CASRLDREGGVGTEAFF. CDR3 bases: TGTGCCAGCAGACTCGATAGGGAGGGGGGGGTTGGCACTGAAGCTTTCTTT.

The chain combines TRBV5-1 with TRBJ2-7; a possible D gene is TRBD1 (6 bases). The CDR3 is 15 residues long. Per germline, CDR1 SGHRS and CDR2 YFSETQ. Trimming stripped 0 bases from V and 7 bases from J, with 17 bases between. The CDR3 nucleotides are TGCGCCAGCAGCTTGGCCGCCTCAGGGGAAGGGGAGCAGTACTTC. Translating gives CASSLAASGEGEQYF.

The genes are TRBV5-1 and TRBJ1-1; D call uncertain. Germline V gene sequence: CDR1 SGHRS, CDR2 YFSETQ. The CDR3 runs to 15 residues. V lost 3 bases to trimming and J lost 1 base, with 13 bases between them. In DNA, the CDR3 is TGCGCCAGCAGCTCCCTAGGGCGGACGAACACTGAAGCTTTCTTT. Its protein product is CASSSLGRTNTEAFF.

The CDR3 DNA is TGTGCCATCAGTGAGGACAGGAGTCATGGCTACACCTTC. Protein: CAISEDRSHGYTF. J is TRBJ1-2 and V is TRBV10-3; a weak D match, TRBD1 (6 bases). CDR1 is ENHRY, CDR2 SYGVKD, per germline. This CDR3 is 13 amino acids long. The ends were cut back, 2 bases at V and 6 bases at J, with 10 bases in the middle.

This clonotype was seen a few times. The V call is TRBV20-1, the J call TRBJ2-3; D could derive from TRBD1 or TRBD2 (5 bases each). The germline V gene has CDR1 DFQATT and CDR2 SNEGSKA (reference sequence). The CDR3 runs 15 residues. The V gene lost 3 bases and the J gene lost 2 bases, with 15 bases spanning the gap. CDR3 bases: TGCAGTGCTAGGGTAGAGTGGGACCACACAGATACGCAGTATTTT. It specifies CSARVEWDHTDTQYF.